Listed here are 6 T cell receptor beta chains from one sample, sequenced in a study of cytomegalovirus exposure and HLA in healthy donors. The study ran its PCR with 60 Vbeta and 13 Jbeta primers. Profiled with immunoSEQ multiplex PCR; TCRdb holds only in-frame clones, not every one. The sample shows about 180,000 clones, around 80% of them seen only once. The source material was PBMCs. The receptors were gathered from a woman between 45 and 65 years old in good health and CMV-seropositive.

This rearrangement joins TRBV19 to TRBJ2-1; D is unresolved. V shed 2 bases and J shed 9 bases, with 17 bases lying between them. Germline CDR1 and CDR2: LNHDA and SQIVND (reference sequence). This CDR3 spans 15 amino acids. The CDR3 sequence is CASSIQGRVLGEQFF. CDR3 nucleotides: TGTGCCAGTAGTATACAAGGCCGGGTTTTGGGTGAGCAGTTCTTC.

The J gene is TRBJ2-7, the V gene TRBV7-2; 11 nucleotides align to TRBD2. The CDR3 covers 15 residues. Germline loops: CDR1 SGHTA, CDR2 FQGNSA. With 5 bases clipped from V and 7 bases from J, the junction kept 10 bases outside the gene matches. This CDR3 is CASSTLLAGAGEQYF. CDR3 DNA sequence: TGTGCCAGCAGCACCTTACTAGCGGGGGCGGGGGAGCAGTACTTC.

The gene calls are TRBV14 and TRBJ2-1, with 9 bases identical to TRBD2. The CDR3 is 16 residues long. The germline gives CDR1 SGHDN, CDR2 FVKESK. The V and J ends lost 3 bases and 8 bases, in that order; junction bases with no gene match: 11. As DNA, the CDR3 is TGTGCCAGCAGCCAGTTAGGTGTACGGACTAGCGATGAGCAGTTCTTC. Its translation is CASSQLGVRTSDEQFF.

CDR3 protein: CASSPSGNLNEQFF. CDR3 DNA sequence: TGTGCCAGCAGCCCTAGCGGGAATCTCAATGAGCAGTTCTTC. The V and J genes are TRBV7-2 and TRBJ2-1; TRBD2 matches 9 bases. The junction had 5 bases not matched to a gene; V was cut back by 5 bases and J by 6 bases. There are 14 residues in the CDR3. Germline CDR1 is SGHTA and CDR2 is FQGNSA. The whole variable domain, filled in from reference TRBV7-2 and TRBJ2-1, reads GAGVSQSPSNKVTEKGKDVELRCDPISGHTALYWYRQSLGQGLEFLIYFQGNSAPDKSGLPSDRFSAERTGGSVSTLTIQRTQQEDSAVYLCASSPSGNLNEQFFGPGTRLTVL.

The J gene is TRBJ1-5, the V gene TRBV28; TRBD1 is a possible D gene (6 bases). Between the trimmed V and J ends, which lost 6 bases and 2 bases, there was a span of 17 bases. The CDR3 is made up of 16 amino acids. The germline V gene has CDR1 MDHEN and CDR2 SYDVKM. The CDR3 sequence is CASSQIQGSGNQPQHF. CDR3 sequence (DNA): TGTGCCAGCAGCCAGATACAGGGTAGCGGCAATCAGCCCCAGCATTTT.

The V call is TRBV9, the J call TRBJ2-3; 9 nucleotides align to TRBD2. The germline V gene has CDR1 SGDLS and CDR2 YYNGEE. This CDR3 is 14 amino acids long. V lost 6 bases, J lost 4 bases, and 6 bases stayed unmatched. CDR3 loop: CASTFSGSADTQYF. Here the CDR3 DNA reads TGTGCCAGCACCTTTAGCGGGAGTGCAGATACGCAGTATTTT.